The clone carrying this TCR beta chain came up once. Germline CDR1 is DFQATT and CDR2 is SNEGSKA (reference sequence). CDR3 length: 10 residues. The V and J ends lost 5 bases and 5 bases respectively, with 6 bases between them. Profiled with immunoSEQ multiplex PCR; TCRdb holds only in-frame clones, not every one. The table has approximately 94,000 clones, just over 90% seen once; the top ten hold 0.92%. These data come from a study of control samples from healthy donors and cancer patients. Sequencing input: blood. The V gene is TRBV20-1, the J gene TRBJ1-2; D is uncertain. This receptor was obtained from a woman aged 25 to 39 in good health. This CDR3 reads CSASSYGYTF. CDR3 nucleotide sequence: TGCAGTGCTTCCAGTTATGGCTACACCTTC.